This T cell receptor (beta chain) was sequenced in a study of breast tumors, draining lymph nodes, adjacent tissues. General study findings and limits: Tumor repertoires ranked between lymph nodes and nontumor tissue in diversity, with V and J gene preferences.

The lymph nodes were axillary draining lymph nodes from breast cancer patients. Using its own MiXCR run on the multiplex PCR reads, TCRdb lists one record per CDR3 protein. The top ten clones hold under 1.2% of a sample with around 300,000 distinct CDR3 sequences, roughly 31% of them seen once. Per the germline V gene, CDR1 is DFQATT and CDR2 is SNEGSKA (reference sequence). Between the trimmed V and J ends, which lost 2 bases and 8 bases, there was a span of 16 bases. CDR3 length: 13 amino acids. There are a few counts of this clonotype. Its antigen is not identified. A clone one base away is much larger, so this may be a read error.

The source material was axillary lymph node tissue. This clonotype was sampled from a female donor with breast cancer. Some clones in this sample may be carry-over from other donors' samples. The chain recombines TRBV20-1 with TRBJ2-7; D not certain. CDR3 nucleotide sequence: TGCAGTGCTAGACGGCCTGGAGTTAGCAAGCAGTACTTC. It translates to CSARRPGVSKQYF.